This T cell receptor beta chain was sequenced during a study of CD4 and CD8 cells across lung adenocarcinoma regions. TCRdb analysed the PCR reads with MiXCR anew, one entry per CDR3 protein. The sample lists 3,000 to 4,500 distinct CDR3 sequences; roughly 60% were seen once. Localized lung adenocarcinoma, a non-small cell lung cancer, affected the donors. V was clipped by 3 bases and J by 1 base, with 12 bases between them. The CDR3 is 15 residues long. In germline, CDR1 is SGHTA, CDR2 FQGNSA. The sample was CD4+ T cells from the margin of a lung tumor. This chain joins TRBV7-2 and TRBJ2-5; D unresolved. The sequence came from a male donor with lung adenocarcinoma. The CD4 and CD8 labels of this study may be unreliable. CDR3 loop: CASSFILGPQETQYF. CDR3 coding DNA: TGTGCCAGCAGCTTTATCCTAGGGCCCCAAGAGACCCAGTACTTC.